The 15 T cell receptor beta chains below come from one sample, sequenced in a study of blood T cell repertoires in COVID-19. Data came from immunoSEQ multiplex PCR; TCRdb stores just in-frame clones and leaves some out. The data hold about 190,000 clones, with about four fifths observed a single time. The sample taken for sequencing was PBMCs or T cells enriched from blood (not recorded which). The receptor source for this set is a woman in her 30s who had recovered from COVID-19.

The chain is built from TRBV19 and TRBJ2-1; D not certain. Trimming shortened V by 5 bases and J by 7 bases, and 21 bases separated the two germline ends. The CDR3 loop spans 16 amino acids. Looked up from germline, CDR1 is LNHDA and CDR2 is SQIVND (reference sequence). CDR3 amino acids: CASSSPTLRIPNEQFF. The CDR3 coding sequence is TGTGCCAGTAGTTCCCCAACCCTGCGCATCCCTAATGAGCAGTTCTTC. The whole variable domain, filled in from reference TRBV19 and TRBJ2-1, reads DGGITQSPKYLFRKEGQNVTLSCEQNLNHDAMYWYRQDPGQGLRLIYYSQIVNDFQKGDIAEGYSVSREKKESFPLTVTSAQKNPTAFYLCASSSPTLRIPNEQFFGPGTRLTVL.

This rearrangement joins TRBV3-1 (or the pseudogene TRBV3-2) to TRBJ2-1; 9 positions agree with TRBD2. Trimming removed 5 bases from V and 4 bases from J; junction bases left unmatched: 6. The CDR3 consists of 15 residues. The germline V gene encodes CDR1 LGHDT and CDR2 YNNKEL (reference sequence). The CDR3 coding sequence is TGTGCCAGCAGCTTTCTAGCGGGACCTTACAATGAGCAGTTCTTC. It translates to CASSFLAGPYNEQFF.

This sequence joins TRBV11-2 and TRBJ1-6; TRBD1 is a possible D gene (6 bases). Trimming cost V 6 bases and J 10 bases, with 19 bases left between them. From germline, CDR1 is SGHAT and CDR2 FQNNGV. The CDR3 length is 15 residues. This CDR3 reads CASRHIQGPHSPLHF. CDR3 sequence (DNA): TGTGCCAGCAGACATATACAGGGACCCCACTCACCCCTCCACTTT.

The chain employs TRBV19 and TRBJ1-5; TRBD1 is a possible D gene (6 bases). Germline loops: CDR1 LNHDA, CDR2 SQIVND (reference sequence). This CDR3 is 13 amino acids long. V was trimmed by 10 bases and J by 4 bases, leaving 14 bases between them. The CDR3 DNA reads TGTGCCACCCAGGGGAGCCGGAATCAGCCCCAGCATTTT. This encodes CATQGSRNQPQHF.

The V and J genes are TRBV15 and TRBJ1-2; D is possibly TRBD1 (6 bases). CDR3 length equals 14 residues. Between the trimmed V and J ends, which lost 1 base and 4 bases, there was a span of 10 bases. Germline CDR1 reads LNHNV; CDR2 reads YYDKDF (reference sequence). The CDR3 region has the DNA TGTGCCACCAGCAGAGTCACGACAGGCTATGGCTACACCTTC. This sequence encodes CATSRVTTGYGYTF.

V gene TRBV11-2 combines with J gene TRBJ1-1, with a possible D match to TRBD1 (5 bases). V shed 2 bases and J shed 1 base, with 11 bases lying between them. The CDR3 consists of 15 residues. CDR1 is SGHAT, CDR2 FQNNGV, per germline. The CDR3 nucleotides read TGTGCCAGCAGCTTATTCCAGGGTGGGAACACTGAAGCTTTCTTT. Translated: CASSLFQGGNTEAFF.

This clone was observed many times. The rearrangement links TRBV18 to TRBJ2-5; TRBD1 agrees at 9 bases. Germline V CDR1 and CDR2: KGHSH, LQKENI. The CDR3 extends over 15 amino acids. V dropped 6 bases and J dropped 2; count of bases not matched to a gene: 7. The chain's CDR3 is CASSLRDRAQETQYF. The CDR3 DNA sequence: TGTGCCAGCTCGCTCCGGGACAGGGCACAAGAGACCCAGTACTTC.

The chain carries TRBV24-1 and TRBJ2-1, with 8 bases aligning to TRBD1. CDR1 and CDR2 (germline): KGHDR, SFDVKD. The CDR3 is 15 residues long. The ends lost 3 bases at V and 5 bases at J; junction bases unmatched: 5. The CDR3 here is CATSDVDRANNEQFF. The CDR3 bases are TGTGCCACCAGTGATGTGGACAGGGCGAACAATGAGCAGTTCTTC.

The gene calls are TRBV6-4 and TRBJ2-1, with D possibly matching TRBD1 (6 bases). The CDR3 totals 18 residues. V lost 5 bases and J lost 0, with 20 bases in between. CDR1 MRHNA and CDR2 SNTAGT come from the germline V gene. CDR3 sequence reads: CASSTRGPSTDSYNEQFF. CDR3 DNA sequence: TGTGCCAGCAGTACCAGGGGACCCTCGACAGACTCCTACAATGAGCAGTTCTTC.

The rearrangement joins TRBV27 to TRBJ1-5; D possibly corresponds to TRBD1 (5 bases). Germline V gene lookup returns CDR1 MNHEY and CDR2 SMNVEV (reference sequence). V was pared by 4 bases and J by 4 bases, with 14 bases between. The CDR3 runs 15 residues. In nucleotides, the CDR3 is TGTGCCAGCAGTTGGGGTGGGGGGAATAATCAGCCCCAGCATTTT. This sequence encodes CASSWGGGNNQPQHF.

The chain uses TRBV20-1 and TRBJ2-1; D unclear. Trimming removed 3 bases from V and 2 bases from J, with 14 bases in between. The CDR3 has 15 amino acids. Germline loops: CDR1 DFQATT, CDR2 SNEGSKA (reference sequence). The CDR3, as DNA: TGCAGTGCTAGTTTGGCCATCCATCCCTACAATGAGCAGTTCTTC. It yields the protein CSASLAIHPYNEQFF.

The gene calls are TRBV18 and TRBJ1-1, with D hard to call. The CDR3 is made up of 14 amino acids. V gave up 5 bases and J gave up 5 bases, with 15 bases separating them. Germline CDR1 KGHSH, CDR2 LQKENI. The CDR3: CASSAQPTRTEAFF. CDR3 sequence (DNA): TGTGCCAGCTCAGCACAGCCAACTCGGACTGAAGCTTTCTTT.

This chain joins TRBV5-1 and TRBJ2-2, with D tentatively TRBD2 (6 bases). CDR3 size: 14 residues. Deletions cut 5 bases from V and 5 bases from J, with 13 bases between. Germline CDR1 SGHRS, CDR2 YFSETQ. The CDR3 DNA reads TGCGCCAGCAGGCCGGGAGCCGGGACCGGGGAGCTGTTTTTT. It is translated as CASRPGAGTGELFF.

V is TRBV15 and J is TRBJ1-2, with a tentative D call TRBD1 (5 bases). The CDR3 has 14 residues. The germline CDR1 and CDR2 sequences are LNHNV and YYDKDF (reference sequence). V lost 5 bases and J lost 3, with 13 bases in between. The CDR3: CATSAGGRDYGYTF. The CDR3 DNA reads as TGTGCCACCAGCGCCGGGGGGAGGGACTATGGCTACACCTTC.

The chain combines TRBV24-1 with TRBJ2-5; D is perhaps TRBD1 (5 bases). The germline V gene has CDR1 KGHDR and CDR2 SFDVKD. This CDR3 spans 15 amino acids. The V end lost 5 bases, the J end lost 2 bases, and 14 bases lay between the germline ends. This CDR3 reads CATSVWAAGQETQYF. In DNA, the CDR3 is TGTGCCACCAGTGTCTGGGCGGCAGGGCAAGAGACCCAGTACTTC.